This T cell receptor beta chain was sequenced in a study of T cell responses to AZD1222 COVID-19 vaccine. Study-level points and caveats: Females outnumbered males among donors, who were mostly white British; clonal diversity was possibly underestimated.

Some clones are missing from TCRdb's copy, which holds only in-frame ones; the method was immunoSEQ multiplex PCR. The sample lists roughly 80,000 clones, roughly 90% seen once, with approximately 4.5% in the top ten. With 5 bases removed from V and 2 bases from J, the gap between germline ends came to 13 bases. The CDR3 extends over 14 amino acids. Germline V gene sequence: CDR1 MDHEN, CDR2 SYDVKM. To note about this clone: The antigen remains undetermined.

This chain links TRBV28 with TRBJ2-7, with D possibly being TRBD2 (6 bases). The sample in question was peripheral blood, obtained on day 0 of MenACWY control vaccination. This sequence originates from an adult in good health. DNA for the CDR3: TGTGCCAGCAGTAGGGTCTGGAGGGCCTACGAGCAGTACTTC. This encodes CASSRVWRAYEQYF.